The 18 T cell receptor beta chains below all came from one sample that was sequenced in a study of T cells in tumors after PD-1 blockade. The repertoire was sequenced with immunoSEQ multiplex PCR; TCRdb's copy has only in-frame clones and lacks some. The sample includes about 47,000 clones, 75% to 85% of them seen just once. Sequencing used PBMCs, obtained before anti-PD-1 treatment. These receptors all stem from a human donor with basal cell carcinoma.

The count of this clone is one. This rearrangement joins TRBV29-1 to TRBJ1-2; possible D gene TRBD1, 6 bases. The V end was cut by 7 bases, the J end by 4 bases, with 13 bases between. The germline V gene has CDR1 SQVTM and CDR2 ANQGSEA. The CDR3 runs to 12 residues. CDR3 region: CSATGTTYGYTF. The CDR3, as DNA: TGCAGCGCCACCGGGACAACCTATGGCTACACCTTC.

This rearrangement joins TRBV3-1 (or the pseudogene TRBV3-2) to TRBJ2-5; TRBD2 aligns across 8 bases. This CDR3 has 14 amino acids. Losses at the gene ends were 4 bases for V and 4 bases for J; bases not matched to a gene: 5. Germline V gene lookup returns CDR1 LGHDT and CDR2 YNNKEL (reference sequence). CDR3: CASSLRLAGETQYF. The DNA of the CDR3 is TGTGCCAGCAGCCTTAGGCTAGCGGGAGAGACCCAGTACTTC.

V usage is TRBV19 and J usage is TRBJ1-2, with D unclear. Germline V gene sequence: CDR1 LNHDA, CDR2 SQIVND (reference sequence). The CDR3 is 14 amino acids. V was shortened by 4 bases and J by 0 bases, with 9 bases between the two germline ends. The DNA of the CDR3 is TGTGCCAGTAGTACCCGGGAAGCTAACTATGGCTACACCTTC. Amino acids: CASSTREANYGYTF.

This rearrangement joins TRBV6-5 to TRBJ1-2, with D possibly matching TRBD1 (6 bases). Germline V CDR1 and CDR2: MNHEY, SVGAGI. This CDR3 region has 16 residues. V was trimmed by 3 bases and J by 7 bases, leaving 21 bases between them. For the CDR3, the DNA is TGTGCCAGCAGTTATGGCGGGGGGCAGAACTTCCGTGGCTACACCTTC. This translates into CASSYGGGQNFRGYTF.

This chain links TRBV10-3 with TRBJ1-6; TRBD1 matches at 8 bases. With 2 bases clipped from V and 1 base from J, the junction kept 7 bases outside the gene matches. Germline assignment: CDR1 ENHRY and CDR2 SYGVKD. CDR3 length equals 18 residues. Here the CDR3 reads CAISEGPTGVSYNSPLHF. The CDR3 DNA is TGTGCCATCAGTGAGGGTCCGACAGGGGTTTCCTATAATTCACCCCTCCACTTT.

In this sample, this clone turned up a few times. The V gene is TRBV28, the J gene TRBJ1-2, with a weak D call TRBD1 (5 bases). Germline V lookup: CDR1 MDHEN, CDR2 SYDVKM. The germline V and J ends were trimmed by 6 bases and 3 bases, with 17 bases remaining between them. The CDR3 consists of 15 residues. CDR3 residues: CASRPPGRDYYGYTF. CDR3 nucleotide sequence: TGTGCCAGCAGGCCACCAGGGAGGGACTACTATGGCTACACCTTC.

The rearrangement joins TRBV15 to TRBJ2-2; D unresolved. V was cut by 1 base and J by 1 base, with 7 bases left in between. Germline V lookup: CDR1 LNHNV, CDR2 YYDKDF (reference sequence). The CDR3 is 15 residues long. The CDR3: CATSRGTVNTGELFF. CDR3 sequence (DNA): TGTGCCACCAGCAGAGGGACCGTGAACACCGGGGAGCTGTTTTTT.

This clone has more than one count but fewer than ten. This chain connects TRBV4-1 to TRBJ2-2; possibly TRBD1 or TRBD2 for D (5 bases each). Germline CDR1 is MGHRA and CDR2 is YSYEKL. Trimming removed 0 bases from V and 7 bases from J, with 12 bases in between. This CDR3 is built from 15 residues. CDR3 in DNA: TGCGCCAGCAGCCAAGATTGGGCAGGGAGCGGGGAGCTGTTTTTT. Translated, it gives CASSQDWAGSGELFF.

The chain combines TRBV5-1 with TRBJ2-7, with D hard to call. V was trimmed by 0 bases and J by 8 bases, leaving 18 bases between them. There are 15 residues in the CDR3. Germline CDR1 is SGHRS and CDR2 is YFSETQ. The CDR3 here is CASSLGPAGSEKQYF. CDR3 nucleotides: TGCGCCAGCAGCTTGGGCCCCGCTGGTTCAGAGAAGCAGTACTTC.

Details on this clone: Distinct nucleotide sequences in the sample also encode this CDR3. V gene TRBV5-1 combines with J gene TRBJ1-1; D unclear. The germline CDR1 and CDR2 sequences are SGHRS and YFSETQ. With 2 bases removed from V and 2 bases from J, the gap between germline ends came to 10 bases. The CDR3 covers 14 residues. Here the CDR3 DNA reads TGCGCCAGCAGCTTTTCCACCGGTAACACTGAAGCTTTCTTT. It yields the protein CASSFSTGNTEAFF.

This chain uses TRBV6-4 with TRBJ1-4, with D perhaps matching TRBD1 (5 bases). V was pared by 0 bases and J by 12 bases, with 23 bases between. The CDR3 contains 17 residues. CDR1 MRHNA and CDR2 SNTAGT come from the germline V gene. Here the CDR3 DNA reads TGTGCCAGCAGTGACTCGATCAGGGACTGGCGTTCTTGGCAACTGTTTTTT. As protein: CASSDSIRDWRSWQLFF.

This chain's CDR3 is CASSPRQGEGYEQYF. As DNA, the CDR3 is TGTGCCAGTAGTCCCAGACAGGGTGAAGGCTACGAGCAGTACTTC. The chain joins TRBV19 to TRBJ2-7, with 7 bases lining up with TRBD1. Germline CDR1 and CDR2: LNHDA and SQIVND (reference sequence). This CDR3 is built from 15 residues. J lost 3 bases, V lost 5 bases, and 10 bases had no gene match. The full variable domain, with the rest looked up from reference TRBV19 and TRBJ2-7, is DGGITQSPKYLFRKEGQNVTLSCEQNLNHDAMYWYRQDPGQGLRLIYYSQIVNDFQKGDIAEGYSVSREKKESFPLTVTSAQKNPTAFYLCASSPRQGEGYEQYFGPGTRLTVT.

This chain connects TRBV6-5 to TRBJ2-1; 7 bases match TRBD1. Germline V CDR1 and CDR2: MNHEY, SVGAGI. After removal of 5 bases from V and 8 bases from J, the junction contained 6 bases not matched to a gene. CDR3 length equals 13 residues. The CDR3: CASSKRGPDEQFF. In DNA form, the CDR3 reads TGTGCCAGCAGTAAAAGGGGGCCCGATGAGCAGTTCTTC.

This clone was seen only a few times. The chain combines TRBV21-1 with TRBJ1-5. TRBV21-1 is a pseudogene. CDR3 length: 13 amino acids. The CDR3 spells CASSKVGDQPQHF. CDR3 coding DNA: TGTGCCAGCAGCAAAGTTGGGGATCAGCCCCAGCATTTT.

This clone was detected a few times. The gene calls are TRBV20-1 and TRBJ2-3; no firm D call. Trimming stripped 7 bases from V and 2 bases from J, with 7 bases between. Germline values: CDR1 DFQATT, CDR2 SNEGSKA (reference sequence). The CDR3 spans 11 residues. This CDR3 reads CSGKYTDTQYF. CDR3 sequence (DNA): TGCAGTGGAAAATACACAGATACGCAGTATTTT.

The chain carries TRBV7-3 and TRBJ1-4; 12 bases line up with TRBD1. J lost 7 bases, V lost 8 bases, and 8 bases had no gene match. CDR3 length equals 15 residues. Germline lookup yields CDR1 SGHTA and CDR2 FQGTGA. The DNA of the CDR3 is TGTGCCAGCTCCGCCGGGACAGGGGGCGGTGAAAAACTGTTTTTT. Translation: CASSAGTGGGEKLFF.

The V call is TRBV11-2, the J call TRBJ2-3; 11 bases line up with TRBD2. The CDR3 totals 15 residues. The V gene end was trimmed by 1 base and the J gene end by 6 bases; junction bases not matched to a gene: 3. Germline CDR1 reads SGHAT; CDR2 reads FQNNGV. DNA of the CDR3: TGTGCCAGCAGCTTAGGAACTAGCGGGGGTGATACGCAGTATTTT. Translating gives CASSLGTSGGDTQYF.

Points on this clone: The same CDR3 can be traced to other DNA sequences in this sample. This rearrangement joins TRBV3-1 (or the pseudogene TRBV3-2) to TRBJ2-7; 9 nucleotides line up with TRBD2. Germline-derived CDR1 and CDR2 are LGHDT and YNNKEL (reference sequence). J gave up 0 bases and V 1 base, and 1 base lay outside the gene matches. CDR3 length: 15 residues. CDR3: CASSQGLAASYEQYF. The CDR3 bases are TGTGCCAGCAGCCAAGGACTAGCGGCCTCCTACGAGCAGTACTTC.